Described below is a single T cell receptor beta chain sequence and its context. Its antigen remains unidentified. This specimen comes from a study of cytomegalovirus exposure and HLA in healthy donors. Study-wide results and caveats: Fewer N-insertions (relative to the roughly 730-donor mean) were reportedly seen in an Asian-associated ancestry cluster in a later analysis.

Primers included in the PCR were 60 Vbeta and 13 Jbeta primers. Clones were read by immunoSEQ multiplex PCR, and TCRdb kept only the in-frame ones, dropping some. The table includes roughly 130,000 clones, 88% detected once. The CDR3 extends over 16 amino acids. V dropped 2 bases and J dropped 5 bases, with 19 bases sitting between them. This clonotype originated in a woman aged 40 to 49 in good health and CMV-seronegative. The chain carries TRBV5-3 and TRBJ1-2, with D unresolved. TRBV5-3 is marked as an open reading frame, function uncertain. The specimen sequenced was PBMCs. The CDR3 loop is CARSFIRGVRRYGYTF. As DNA, the CDR3 is TGTGCCAGAAGCTTCATACGGGGAGTTAGACGGTATGGCTACACCTTC.